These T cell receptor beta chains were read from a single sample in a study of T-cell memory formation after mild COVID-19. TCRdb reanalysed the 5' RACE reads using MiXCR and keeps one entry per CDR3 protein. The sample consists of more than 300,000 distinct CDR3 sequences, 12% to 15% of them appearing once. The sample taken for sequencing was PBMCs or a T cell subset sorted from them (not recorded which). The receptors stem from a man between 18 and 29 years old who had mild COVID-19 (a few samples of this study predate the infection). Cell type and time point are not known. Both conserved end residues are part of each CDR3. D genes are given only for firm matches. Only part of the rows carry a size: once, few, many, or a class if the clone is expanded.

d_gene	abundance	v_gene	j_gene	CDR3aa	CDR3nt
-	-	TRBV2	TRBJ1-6	CASSRTGTGPLHF	TGTGCCAGCAGTCGTACCGGGACCGGCCCCCTCCACTTT
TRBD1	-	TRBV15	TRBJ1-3	CATSNDRVSSGNTIYF	TGTGCCACCAGCAACGACAGGGTATCCTCTGGAAACACCATATATTTT
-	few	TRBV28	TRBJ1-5	CASITVNQPQHF	TGTGCCAGCATCACCGTGAATCAGCCCCAGCATTTT
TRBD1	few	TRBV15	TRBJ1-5	CATSRTGILPQHF	TGTGCCACCAGCAGGACAGGGATCTTGCCCCAGCATTTT
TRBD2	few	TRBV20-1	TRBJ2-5	CSASTIAAGYQETQYF	TGCAGTGCTAGCACGATCGCAGCGGGGTACCAAGAGACCCAGTACTTC
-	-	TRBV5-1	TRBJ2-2	CASSIVSGELFF	TGCGCCAGCAGCATCGTGAGCGGGGAGCTGTTTTTT
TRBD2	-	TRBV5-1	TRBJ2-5	CASRSGLAGGQETQYF	TGCGCCAGCCGCTCGGGGCTAGCGGGGGGCCAAGAGACCCAGTACTTC
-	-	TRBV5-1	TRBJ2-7	CASSSGASEQYF	TGCGCCAGCAGCTCCGGCGCTAGCGAGCAGTACTTC
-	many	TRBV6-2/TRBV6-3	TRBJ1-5	CASSYSSNQPQHF	TGTGCCAGCAGTTATTCCAGCAATCAGCCCCAGCATTTT
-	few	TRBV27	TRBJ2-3	CASSPRQGLSTDTQYF	TGTGCCAGCAGTCCCCGACAGGGACTTAGCACAGATACGCAGTATTTT
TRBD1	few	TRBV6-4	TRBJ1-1	CASSGDRGPENTEAFF	TGTGCCAGCAGTGGGGACAGGGGGCCTGAGAACACTGAAGCTTTCTTT
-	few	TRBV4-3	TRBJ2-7	CASSQDLNYEQYF	TGCGCCAGCAGCCAAGACTTAAATTACGAGCAGTACTTC
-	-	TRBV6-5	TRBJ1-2	CASSPPSGGGYTF	TGTGCCAGCAGTCCCCCCTCGGGGGGTGGCTACACCTTC
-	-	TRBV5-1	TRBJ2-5	CASSLDPGSQETQYF	TGCGCCAGCAGCTTGGATCCCGGCAGCCAAGAGACCCAGTACTTC
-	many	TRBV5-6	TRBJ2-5	CASGGTVETQYF	TGTGCCAGCGGCGGGACGGTGGAGACCCAGTACTTC
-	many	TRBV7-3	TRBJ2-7	CASSLNPARIYEQYF	TGTGCCAGCAGCTTAAATCCGGCGCGAATCTACGAGCAGTACTTC
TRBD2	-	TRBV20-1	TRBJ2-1	CSATGTSYNEQFF	TGCAGTGCTACCGGGACTAGCTACAATGAGCAGTTCTTC
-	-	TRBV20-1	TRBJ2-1	CSARDPLRGFHNEQFF	TGCAGTGCTAGAGATCCCCTAAGAGGGTTTCACAATGAGCAGTTCTTC
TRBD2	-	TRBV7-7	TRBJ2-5	CASSRNMASGEQETQYF	TGTGCTAGCAGCCGTAATATGGCTAGCGGGGAACAAGAGACCCAGTACTTC
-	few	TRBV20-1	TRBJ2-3	CSARAPGIGGTDTQYF	TGCAGTGCTAGGGCCCCGGGCATCGGGGGCACAGATACGCAGTATTTT
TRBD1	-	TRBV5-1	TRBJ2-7	CASSVQGTGQSHEQYF	TGCGCCAGCAGCGTCCAAGGGACAGGGCAATCCCACGAGCAGTACTTC
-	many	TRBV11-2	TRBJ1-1	CASSFTENTEAFF	TGTGCCAGCAGCTTCACAGAGAACACTGAAGCTTTCTTT
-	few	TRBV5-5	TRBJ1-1	CASSWGRLAAEAFF	TGTGCCAGCAGCTGGGGACGGCTTGCGGCTGAAGCTTTCTTT
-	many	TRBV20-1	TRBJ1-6	CSARAHHQNSYNSPLHF	TGCAGTGCTAGAGCCCACCACCAGAACTCCTATAATTCACCCCTCCACTTT
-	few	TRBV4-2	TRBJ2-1	CASSPIGASNEQFF	TGTGCCAGCAGTCCGATTGGGGCCTCAAATGAGCAGTTCTTC